This T cell receptor beta chain was identified in a study of tumor and adjacent non-tumor tissue in lung cancer. Study-wide context: Patients comprised 12 adenocarcinoma, a couple of squamous cell carcinoma and 1 small cell lung cancer. Patients were aged about 31 to 85, about ten men and about five women, stage I to III. Samples averaged roughly 4 million productive TCRbeta reads each.

As regards this clonotype: Its antigen is unidentified.

V shed 0 bases, J shed 15 bases, and the junction held 12 bases outside the gene matches. Germline CDR1 and CDR2: SGHNT and YENEEA. This CDR3 comprises 17 residues. A modified ARM-PCR protocol with three rounds of nested PCR amplified TCRbeta. MiXCR, run by TCRdb on the multiplex PCR reads, gives a single entry per CDR3 protein. The sample includes under 250,000 distinct CDR3 sequences, 60% to 85% of them seen just once. Findings and caveats of the study: Tumor tissue had significantly higher TCR diversity than normal lung.

This sample's RNA came from whole unsorted tissue. The V and J genes are TRBV11-3 and TRBJ2-1, with TRBD2 matching over 15 bases. This clonotype originated in a man aged 55-75 years with non-small cell lung cancer. Sequencing input: lung tumor tissue. CDR3 DNA sequence: TGTGCCAGCAGCTTAGAACGGGGACTAGCGGGAGGATATAAGCCGTTCTTC. Translating gives CASSLERGLAGGYKPFF.